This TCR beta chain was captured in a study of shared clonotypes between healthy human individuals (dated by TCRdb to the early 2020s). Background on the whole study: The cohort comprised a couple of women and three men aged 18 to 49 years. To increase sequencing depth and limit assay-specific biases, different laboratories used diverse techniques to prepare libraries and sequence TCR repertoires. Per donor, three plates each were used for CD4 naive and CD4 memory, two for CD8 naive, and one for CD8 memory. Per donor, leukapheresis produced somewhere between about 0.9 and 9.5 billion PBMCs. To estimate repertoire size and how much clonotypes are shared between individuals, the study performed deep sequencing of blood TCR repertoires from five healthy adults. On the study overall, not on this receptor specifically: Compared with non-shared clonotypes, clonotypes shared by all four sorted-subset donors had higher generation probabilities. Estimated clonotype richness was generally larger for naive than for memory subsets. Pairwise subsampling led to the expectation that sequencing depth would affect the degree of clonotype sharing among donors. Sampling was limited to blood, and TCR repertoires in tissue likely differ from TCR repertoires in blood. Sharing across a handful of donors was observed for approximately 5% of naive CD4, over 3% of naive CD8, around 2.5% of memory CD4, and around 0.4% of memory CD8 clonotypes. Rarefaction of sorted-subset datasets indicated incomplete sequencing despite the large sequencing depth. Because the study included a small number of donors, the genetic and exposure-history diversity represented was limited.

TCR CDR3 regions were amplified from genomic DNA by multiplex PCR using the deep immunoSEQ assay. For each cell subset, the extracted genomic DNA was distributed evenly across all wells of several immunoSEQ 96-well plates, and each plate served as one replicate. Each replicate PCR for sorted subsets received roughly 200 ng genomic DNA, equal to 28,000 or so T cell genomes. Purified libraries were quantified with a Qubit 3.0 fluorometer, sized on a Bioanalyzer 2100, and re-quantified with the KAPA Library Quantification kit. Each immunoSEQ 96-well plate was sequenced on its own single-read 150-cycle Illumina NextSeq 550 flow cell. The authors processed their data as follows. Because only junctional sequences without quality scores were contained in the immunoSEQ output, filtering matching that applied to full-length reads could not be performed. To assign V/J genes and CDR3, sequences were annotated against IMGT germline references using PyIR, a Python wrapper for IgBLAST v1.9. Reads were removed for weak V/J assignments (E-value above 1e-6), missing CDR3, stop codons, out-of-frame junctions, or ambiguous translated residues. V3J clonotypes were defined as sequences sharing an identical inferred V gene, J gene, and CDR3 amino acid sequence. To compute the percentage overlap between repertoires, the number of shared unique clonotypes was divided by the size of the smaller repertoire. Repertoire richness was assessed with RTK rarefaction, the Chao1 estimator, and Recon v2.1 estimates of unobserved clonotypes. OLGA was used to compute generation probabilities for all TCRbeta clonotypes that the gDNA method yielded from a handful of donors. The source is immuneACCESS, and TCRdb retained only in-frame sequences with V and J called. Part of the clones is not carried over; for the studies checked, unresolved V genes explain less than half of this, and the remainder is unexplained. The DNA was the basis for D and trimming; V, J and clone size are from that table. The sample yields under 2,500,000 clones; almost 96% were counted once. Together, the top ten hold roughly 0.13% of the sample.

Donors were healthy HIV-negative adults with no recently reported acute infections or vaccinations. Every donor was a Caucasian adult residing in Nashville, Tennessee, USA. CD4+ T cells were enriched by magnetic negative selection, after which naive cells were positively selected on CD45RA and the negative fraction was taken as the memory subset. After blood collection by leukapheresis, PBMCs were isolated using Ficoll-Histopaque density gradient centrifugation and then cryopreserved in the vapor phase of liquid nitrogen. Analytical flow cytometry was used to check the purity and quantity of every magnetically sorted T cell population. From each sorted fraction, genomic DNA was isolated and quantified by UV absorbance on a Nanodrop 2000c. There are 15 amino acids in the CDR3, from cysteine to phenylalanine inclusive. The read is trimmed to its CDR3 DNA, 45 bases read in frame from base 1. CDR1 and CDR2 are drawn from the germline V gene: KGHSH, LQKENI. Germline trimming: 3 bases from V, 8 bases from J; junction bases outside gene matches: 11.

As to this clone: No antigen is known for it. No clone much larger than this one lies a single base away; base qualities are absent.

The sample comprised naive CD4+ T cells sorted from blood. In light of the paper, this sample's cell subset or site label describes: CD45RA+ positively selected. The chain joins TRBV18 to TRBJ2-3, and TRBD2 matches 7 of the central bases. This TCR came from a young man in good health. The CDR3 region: CASSPPGLLSGTQYF. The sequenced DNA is TGTGCCAGCTCACCCCCGGGACTACTAAGTGGTACGCAGTATTTT.